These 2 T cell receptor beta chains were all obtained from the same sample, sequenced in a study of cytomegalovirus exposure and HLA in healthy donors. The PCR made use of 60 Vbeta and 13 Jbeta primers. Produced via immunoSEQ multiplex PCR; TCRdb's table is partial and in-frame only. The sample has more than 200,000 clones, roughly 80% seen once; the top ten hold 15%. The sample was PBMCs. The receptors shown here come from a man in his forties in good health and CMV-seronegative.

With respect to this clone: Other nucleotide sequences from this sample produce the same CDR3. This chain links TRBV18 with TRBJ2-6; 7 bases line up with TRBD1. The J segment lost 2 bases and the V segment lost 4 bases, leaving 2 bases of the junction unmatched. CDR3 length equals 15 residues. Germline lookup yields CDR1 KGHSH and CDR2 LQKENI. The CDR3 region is CASSLGQAGANVLTF. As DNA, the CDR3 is TGTGCCAGCTCACTTGGACAGGCTGGGGCCAACGTCCTGACTTTC.

DNA for the CDR3: TGCAGCGCCCGAACCCCCGAGGGAGGACTAGCGATAGGGCTAAGCTCCTACAATGAGCAGTTCTTC. It translates to CSARTPEGGLAIGLSSYNEQFF. This sequence joins TRBV29-1 and TRBJ2-1; 9 bases fit TRBD2. Unmatched junction bases numbered 28, after V lost 7 bases and J lost 0 bases. Germline CDR1 reads SQVTM; CDR2 reads ANQGSEA. CDR3 length: 22 amino acids.